Below are 11 T cell receptor beta chains sequenced from a single sample in a study of lung T cells in sarcoidosis with Löfgren's syndrome. TCRdb recomputed calls from the reads with MiXCR, one row per CDR3 protein. The data contain 60,000 to 65,000 distinct CDR3 sequences, around 20% of them singletons. Sequencing used CD4+ T cells from PBMCs. These receptor sequences come from a human donor with sarcoidosis (Löfgren's syndrome or another form), or a control subject (not recorded which).

Judged by abundance, this clonotype is medium-sized. V gene TRBV6-1 combines with J gene TRBJ2-1; D is uncertain. V gave up 5 bases and J gave up 8 bases, with 10 bases separating them. Germline loops: CDR1 MNHNS, CDR2 SASEGT. This CDR3 region has 12 residues. CDR3 DNA sequence: TGTGCCAGCAGTCGAACCCCCGATGAGCAGTTCTTC. Amino acids: CASSRTPDEQFF.

V gene TRBV5-6 combines with J gene TRBJ1-2; D call uncertain. V was trimmed by 4 bases and J by 2 bases, leaving 9 bases between them. CDR1 and CDR2 from the germline V gene are SGHDT and YYEEEE. The CDR3 has 13 amino acids. The CDR3 loop is CASSPPDNYGYTF. The CDR3 DNA follows: TGTGCCAGCAGCCCCCCGGACAACTATGGCTACACCTTC. Full variable domain (missing parts from reference TRBV5-6 and TRBJ1-2): DAGVTQSPTHLIKTRGQQVTLRCSPKSGHDTVSWYQQALGQGPQFIFQYYEEEERQRGNFPDRFSGHQFPNYSSELNVNALLLGDSALYLCASSPPDNYGYTFGSGTRLTVV.

This clonotype was recorded a few times. The chain uses TRBV5-4 and TRBJ2-3; D ambiguous. CDR1 is SGHNT, CDR2 YYREEE, per germline (reference sequence). This CDR3 contains 14 residues. Trimming took off 0 bases at V and 6 bases at J, with 11 bases between the two ends. CDR3 nucleotide sequence: TGTGCCAGCAGCTTGGGGGCCCGACCTGATACGCAGTATTTT. This sequence encodes CASSLGARPDTQYF.

This clonotype was counted a few times. The chain combines TRBV10-3 with TRBJ1-1; D call uncertain. Trimming left V 0 bases short and J 3 bases short, with 11 bases between. CDR1 ENHRY and CDR2 SYGVKD come from the germline V gene. The CDR3 is made up of 15 amino acids. CDR3 sequence (DNA): TGTGCCATCAGTGAGTCGAGCGCAGGCCACACTGAAGCTTTCTTT. Its protein is CAISESSAGHTEAFF.

CDR3 DNA: TGTGCCAGCAGCCATTGGGAAAGAGGGAATGAAAAACTGTTTTTT. Protein product: CASSHWERGNEKLFF. The genes are TRBV3-1 and TRBJ1-4; no clear D. V lost 3 bases and J 5 bases, leaving 13 bases between the germline ends. The CDR3 is made up of 15 amino acids. Germline V gene data show CDR1 as LGHDT and CDR2 as YNNKEL (reference sequence).

Turning to this clonotype: A read error may be the cause here, since a much bigger clone is one base away. The chain has TRBV7-2 and TRBJ2-1, with 9 bases lining up with TRBD2. CDR1 SGHTA and CDR2 FQGNSA come from the germline V gene. This CDR3 is 16 amino acids long. Trimming at V came to 4 bases and at J to 3 bases, leaving 7 bases not matched to a gene. The CDR3 nucleotides read TGTGCCAGCAGCTACTTTAGCGGGGGCTTCTACAATGAGCAGTTCTTC. Protein: CASSYFSGGFYNEQFF.

Regarding this clonotype: A much larger clone is a single base away; this may be a read error. The chain employs TRBV2 and TRBJ1-1; tentatively, D is TRBD1 (6 bases). CDR1 and CDR2 from the germline V gene are SNHLY and FYNNEI. The CDR3 sequence is 14 residues long. Written as DNA, the CDR3 is TGTGCCAGCAGTGAAAGGGGACAACTGACACGGGCTTCCTTT. Protein sequence: CASSERGQLTRASF.

The CDR3 here is CSVKGGSSSYEQYF. The CDR3 DNA reads as TGCAGCGTTAAAGGGGGCTCAAGCTCCTACGAGCAGTACTTC. This chain connects TRBV29-1 to TRBJ2-7, with TRBD1 identical over 7 bases. Germline CDR1 SQVTM, CDR2 ANQGSEA. V shed 5 bases, J shed 0 bases, and the junction held 7 bases outside the gene matches. The CDR3 extends over 14 amino acids.

The table lists this clonotype with many counts. The CDR3 coding sequence is TGCAGTGCTAGAGATGCACGTGGCGGGGATGAGCAGTTCTTC. It codes for CSARDARGGDEQFF. This chain links TRBV20-1 with TRBJ2-1, with TRBD2 as a possible D gene (6 bases). The CDR3 contains 14 residues. V was clipped by 0 bases and J by 8 bases, with 14 bases between them. Germline CDR1 is DFQATT and CDR2 is SNEGSKA (reference sequence).

Many counts were recorded for this clonotype. V and J are TRBV27 and TRBJ1-4, with 8 bases identical to TRBD1. The CDR3 is made up of 12 amino acids. The trim removed 6 bases at V and 10 bases at J, leaving 4 bases unmatched. CDR1 and CDR2 from the germline V gene are MNHEY and SMNVEV (reference sequence). The CDR3 DNA reads TGTGCCAGCAGCTACACAGGGGGAAAACTGTTTTTT. It is translated as CASSYTGGKLFF.

The chain joins TRBV28 to TRBJ2-2; 9 bases are shared with TRBD1. The CDR3 is 15 amino acids. V shed 6 bases and J 5 bases; nucleotides not matched to a gene: 7. Germline V gives CDR1 MDHEN, CDR2 SYDVKM. The DNA of the CDR3 is TGTGCCAGCAGGCGGGGACAGGGACGAACCGGGGAGCTGTTTTTT. As protein: CASRRGQGRTGELFF.